A selection of T cell receptor beta chains follows, all from one sample in a study of blood T cell repertoires in COVID-19. Clones were sequenced by immunoSEQ multiplex PCR, and TCRdb holds only the in-frame ones, with some missing. The data contain about 220,000 clones, approximately 80% of them seen just once; the ten biggest clones take up approximately 1.3%. What was sequenced was PBMCs or T cells enriched from blood (not recorded which). Source of these receptors: a woman aged 40 to 55 with acute COVID-19. The CDR3 runs from the conserved cysteine through the conserved F or W. Fields, in order: D gene, V gene, clone size, J gene, CDR3 DNA, CDR3 protein. D genes are given only for firm matches. Clone size is given for some rows only: seen once, a few or many times, or a class if the clone is expanded.

D: TRBD1
V: TRBV10-3
size: NA
J: TRBJ1-6
DNA: TGTGCCATCAGGGGACAGGGGTATAATTCACCCCTCCACTTT
CDR3: CAIRGQGYNSPLHF

D: TRBD2
V: TRBV5-6
size: NA
J: TRBJ2-3
DNA: TGTGCCAGCAGCTTGGGATACGGGACTAGCGACGAAGATACGCAGTATTTT
CDR3: CASSLGYGTSDEDTQYF

D: NA
V: TRBV24-1
size: once
J: TRBJ2-1
DNA: TGTGCCACCAGTGATGACTTGGGCAATGAGCAGTTCTTC
CDR3: CATSDDLGNEQFF

D: TRBD1
V: TRBV4-2
size: NA
J: TRBJ1-1
DNA: TGTGCCAGCAGCCAAGTAGGGACAGCTGAAGCTTTCTTT
CDR3: CASSQVGTAEAFF

D: TRBD2
V: TRBV5-4
size: NA
J: TRBJ2-3
DNA: TGTGCCAGCAGCTTGTCCGGGGGGGAGGATACGCAGTATTTT
CDR3: CASSLSGGEDTQYF

D: TRBD2
V: TRBV11-2
size: NA
J: TRBJ2-2
DNA: TGTGCCAGCAGATTCCGGCGGGGGGGAACCGGGGAGCTGTTTTTT
CDR3: CASRFRRGGTGELFF

D: TRBD1
V: TRBV19
size: NA
J: TRBJ1-2
DNA: TGTGCCAGTAGTATAGATGGATGGAACAGGGGGCACGGCTACACCTTC
CDR3: CASSIDGWNRGHGYTF

D: TRBD2
V: TRBV18
size: once
J: TRBJ2-5
DNA: TGTGCCAGCTCAACTCCGGGACTAGGGGGGGAGACCCAGTACTTC
CDR3: CASSTPGLGGETQYF

D: TRBD2
V: TRBV2
size: NA
J: TRBJ2-1
DNA: TGTGCCAGCAGTGGGACGGGACTAGCGATCTCTGAGCAGTTCTTC
CDR3: CASSGTGLAISEQFF

D: TRBD1
V: TRBV11-2
size: few
J: TRBJ1-4
DNA: TGTGCCAGCAGCTTAGTGGGACAGGGTGATGAAAAACTGTTTTTT
CDR3: CASSLVGQGDEKLFF

D: NA
V: TRBV7-2
size: once
J: TRBJ2-7
DNA: TGTGCCAGCAGCTTAGAATGGGCCTCCTACGAGCAGTACTTC
CDR3: CASSLEWASYEQYF

D: NA
V: TRBV3-1/TRBV3-2
size: NA
J: TRBJ1-2
DNA: TGTGCCAGCAGCCAGGCCGCGTGGGAGGCGCGTGGCTACACCTTC
CDR3: CASSQAAWEARGYTF

D: NA
V: TRBV6-5
size: once
J: TRBJ2-7
DNA: TGTGCCAGCAGGCCCCGACATCTCTCCTACGAGCAGTACTTC
CDR3: CASRPRHLSYEQYF

D: TRBD2
V: TRBV7-9
size: NA
J: TRBJ2-3
DNA: TGTGCCAGCACAAGGGCTAGCGGGACCTCAGATACGCAGTATTTT
CDR3: CASTRASGTSDTQYF

D: NA
V: TRBV28
size: NA
J: TRBJ1-2
DNA: TGTGCCAGCAGGCCCGGGGAATACTATGGCTACACCTTC
CDR3: CASRPGEYYGYTF

D: TRBD1
V: TRBV7-9
size: NA
J: TRBJ1-1
DNA: TGTGCCAGCAGCTTAGTAGCGGTTCAGGGACAGGGAATTGAAGCTTTCTTT
CDR3: CASSLVAVQGQGIEAFF

D: TRBD1
V: TRBV29-1
size: NA
J: TRBJ1-2
DNA: TGCAGCGTTCTCATACAGGGGCTGGACTATGGCTACACCTTC
CDR3: CSVLIQGLDYGYTF

D: TRBD1
V: TRBV3-1/TRBV3-2
size: NA
J: TRBJ2-6
DNA: TGTGCCAGCAGCCAAGCCGGGACAGGGGGTTCGACTGGGGCCAACGTCCTGACTTTC
CDR3: CASSQAGTGGSTGANVLTF

D: TRBD1
V: TRBV10-3
size: NA
J: TRBJ1-1
DNA: TGTGCCATCATGCACCCGGACAGGGGTGCCACTGAAGCTTTCTTT
CDR3: CAIMHPDRGATEAFF

D: TRBD2
V: TRBV5-1
size: NA
J: TRBJ2-1
DNA: TGCGCCAGCAGCTTAAAGCTAGCGGGTAACTACAATGAGCAGTTCTTC
CDR3: CASSLKLAGNYNEQFF

D: TRBD2
V: TRBV4-2
size: NA
J: TRBJ2-7
DNA: TGTGCCAGCAGCCAAGAGACTAGCGGGGTCTCCTACGAGCAGTACTTC
CDR3: CASSQETSGVSYEQYF

D: TRBD1
V: TRBV18
size: NA
J: TRBJ1-2
DNA: TGTGCCAGCTCACGGGACAGCAACTATGGCTACACCTTC
CDR3: CASSRDSNYGYTF

D: NA
V: TRBV28
size: NA
J: TRBJ2-2
DNA: TGTGCCAGCAGGTGGCCGAACACCGGGGAGCTGTTTTTT
CDR3: CASRWPNTGELFF

D: TRBD1
V: TRBV7-9
size: NA
J: TRBJ2-3
DNA: TGTGCCAGCAGCGTTCTCCGGGACAGGGGGCCCACAGATACGCAGTATTTT
CDR3: CASSVLRDRGPTDTQYF

D: NA
V: TRBV3-1/TRBV3-2
size: NA
J: TRBJ1-4
DNA: TGTGCCAGCAGCCTCAGGTCTTTTAATGAAAAACTGTTTTTT
CDR3: CASSLRSFNEKLFF

D: NA
V: TRBV3-1/TRBV3-2
size: NA
J: TRBJ2-2
DNA: TGTGCCAGCAGCCCAGGGTGGACGGGCGGGGAGCTGTTTTTT
CDR3: CASSPGWTGGELFF

D: NA
V: TRBV6-1
size: NA
J: TRBJ2-7
DNA: TGTGCCAGCAGTGAAGGTGTCAGGCCGACTACCTACGAGCAGTACTTC
CDR3: CASSEGVRPTTYEQYF

D: TRBD2
V: TRBV19
size: once
J: TRBJ2-7
DNA: TGTGCCAGTAGTAAACGGACTAGCAGCTACGAGCAGTACTTC
CDR3: CASSKRTSSYEQYF

D: NA
V: TRBV3-1/TRBV3-2
size: NA
J: TRBJ2-1
DNA: TGTGCCAGCAGCCAGAATCCCCTCGGGAATGAGCAGTTCTTC
CDR3: CASSQNPLGNEQFF

D: TRBD2
V: TRBV24-1
size: NA
J: TRBJ2-3
DNA: TGTGCCACCAGTGCACGGGGGGGCACAGATACGCAGTATTTT
CDR3: CATSARGGTDTQYF

D: TRBD1
V: TRBV6-2/TRBV6-3
size: NA
J: TRBJ1-5
DNA: TGTGCCAGCAGTTGGACAGGGGGCAGGCAGCCCCAGCATTTT
CDR3: CASSWTGGRQPQHF

D: TRBD1
V: TRBV10-3
size: NA
J: TRBJ2-1
DNA: TGTGCCATCAGTGAAGGGACAGGGGAACACAATGAGCAGTTCTTC
CDR3: CAISEGTGEHNEQFF

D: NA
V: TRBV7-2
size: few
J: TRBJ1-1
DNA: TGTGCCAGCCTCCCGACGGGATCTTCCAGCACTGAAGCTTTCTTT
CDR3: CASLPTGSSSTEAFF

D: NA
V: TRBV15
size: NA
J: TRBJ2-1
DNA: TGTGCCACCGCCGGCGACAGCTCCTACAATGAGCAGTTCTTC
CDR3: CATAGDSSYNEQFF

D: TRBD1
V: TRBV7-9
size: few
J: TRBJ1-5
DNA: TGTGCCAGCAGCTGGGGACAGTCAAATCAGCCCCAGCATTTT
CDR3: CASSWGQSNQPQHF

D: TRBD1
V: TRBV28
size: NA
J: TRBJ1-1
DNA: TGTGCCAGCAGAACCGGACAGGGGATCACTGAAGCTTTCTTT
CDR3: CASRTGQGITEAFF

D: NA
V: TRBV5-1
size: NA
J: TRBJ2-3
DNA: TGCGCCAGCAGCTTCGGCGGAAAACCAGATACGCAGTATTTT
CDR3: CASSFGGKPDTQYF

D: NA
V: TRBV10-3
size: NA
J: TRBJ1-1
DNA: TGTGCCATCAGTGAGGGTTCAGGGCGACACACTGAAGCTTTCTTT
CDR3: CAISEGSGRHTEAFF

D: NA
V: TRBV5-5
size: NA
J: TRBJ2-1
DNA: TGTGCCAGCAGCTTGAACAACGGCGGGTCCTACAATGAGCAGTTCTTC
CDR3: CASSLNNGGSYNEQFF

D: NA
V: TRBV7-9
size: NA
J: TRBJ2-3
DNA: TGTGCCAGCAGCTTAGGTCTCAGGGGCGGTAGCACAGATACGCAGTATTTT
CDR3: CASSLGLRGGSTDTQYF

D: TRBD2
V: TRBV5-1
size: once
J: TRBJ2-5
DNA: TGCGCCAGCAGCGGACTAGCGGGAGCTCAAGAGACCCAGTACTTC
CDR3: CASSGLAGAQETQYF

D: NA
V: TRBV10-2
size: NA
J: TRBJ2-2
DNA: TGCGCCAGCAGTGATACTCCCTCCGACTTCGGGGAGCTGTTTTTT
CDR3: CASSDTPSDFGELFF

D: TRBD1
V: TRBV28
size: NA
J: TRBJ2-2
DNA: TGTGCCAGTCTCGACAGGGGCACCGGGGAGCTGTTTTTT
CDR3: CASLDRGTGELFF

D: TRBD1
V: TRBV7-9
size: NA
J: TRBJ2-7
DNA: TGTGCCAGCAGCTCCGGGACAGGCCACTACGAGCAGTACTTC
CDR3: CASSSGTGHYEQYF

D: NA
V: TRBV3-1/TRBV3-2
size: NA
J: TRBJ2-5
DNA: TGTGCCAGCAGCCCGTCCCCCCTTCCGGGTGAGACCCAGTACTTC
CDR3: CASSPSPLPGETQYF

D: TRBD2
V: TRBV10-2
size: NA
J: TRBJ2-3
DNA: TGCGCCAGCAGCGGTGTGGCGGGAGGCGCTACGCAGTATTTT
CDR3: CASSGVAGGATQYF

D: TRBD1
V: TRBV6-5
size: NA
J: TRBJ1-2
DNA: TGTGCCAGCAGTTATCAAGAGGGGACAGAGTATGGCTACACCTTC
CDR3: CASSYQEGTEYGYTF

D: TRBD1
V: TRBV9
size: NA
J: TRBJ2-7
DNA: TGTGCCAGCAGCGTCTCACCCGGGACAGCCTCCTACGAGCAGTACTTC
CDR3: CASSVSPGTASYEQYF

D: NA
V: TRBV15
size: NA
J: TRBJ2-5
DNA: TGTGCCACCAGCAGAGTCAAGGGGCGAGTGGGGGGAGAGACCCAGTACTTC
CDR3: CATSRVKGRVGGETQYF

D: NA
V: TRBV5-1
size: NA
J: TRBJ2-3
DNA: TGCGCCAGCAGCATTACAGGGACCACGACAGATACGCAGTATTTT
CDR3: CASSITGTTTDTQYF

D: TRBD1
V: TRBV5-1
size: NA
J: TRBJ2-3
DNA: TGCGCCAGCAGCTTGGCCGGGACAGCCACAGATACGCAGTATTTT
CDR3: CASSLAGTATDTQYF

D: NA
V: TRBV11-2
size: NA
J: TRBJ1-2
DNA: TGTGCCAGCAGCCAGCCGGGGGGAGGCTACACCTTC
CDR3: CASSQPGGGYTF

D: NA
V: TRBV9
size: NA
J: TRBJ1-1
DNA: TGTGCCAGCAGCGTAGCCCCAGGTACCTTAGAGGCTTTCTTT
CDR3: CASSVAPGTLEAFF

D: NA
V: TRBV14
size: once
J: TRBJ1-4
DNA: TGTGCCAGCAGCCATCAGCGAGGGGGGGGAGAAAAACTGTTTTTT
CDR3: CASSHQRGGGEKLFF

D: TRBD1
V: TRBV27
size: once
J: TRBJ1-5
DNA: TGTGCCAGCAGTTTACCAACAGGGGAGGATCAGCCCCAGCATTTT
CDR3: CASSLPTGEDQPQHF

D: NA
V: TRBV18
size: NA
J: TRBJ1-1
DNA: TGTGCCAGCTCACCGACAGGAGACACTGAAGCTTTCTTT
CDR3: CASSPTGDTEAFF

D: NA
V: TRBV5-1
size: NA
J: TRBJ2-5
DNA: TGCGCCAGCAGCTTCAAAACGGTACAAGAGACCCAGTACTTC
CDR3: CASSFKTVQETQYF